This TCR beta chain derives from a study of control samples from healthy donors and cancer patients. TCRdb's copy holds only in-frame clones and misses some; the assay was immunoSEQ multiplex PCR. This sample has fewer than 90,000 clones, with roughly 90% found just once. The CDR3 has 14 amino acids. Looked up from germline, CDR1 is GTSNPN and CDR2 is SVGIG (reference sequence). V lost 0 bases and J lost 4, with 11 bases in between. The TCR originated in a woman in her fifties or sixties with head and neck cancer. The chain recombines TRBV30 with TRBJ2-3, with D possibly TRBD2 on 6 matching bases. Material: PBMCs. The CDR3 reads CAWSVRTGADTQYF. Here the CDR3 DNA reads TGTGCCTGGAGTGTACGGACGGGAGCAGATACGCAGTATTTT.